The entry below gives a single TCR beta chain sequence along with its context. Other DNA sequences of this sample code for an identical CDR3. Enrolment of Seattle patients took place during active infection, and they were followed longitudinally. The data belong to a study of blood T cell repertoires in COVID-19. Study-level information: Spain, Italy and the United States supplied samples that represented acute and convalescent COVID-19. In each case, the material was cDNA or gDNA derived from T cells, B-cell-depleted T cells, or PBMCs.

Per the original methods: Amplification of reference gene primers provided the estimated nucleated cell counts. Profiled with immunoSEQ multiplex PCR; TCRdb holds only in-frame clones, not every one. D and trimming were read from the DNA, whereas the V and J calls and clone size are those reported in that table. This table holds 200,000 to 250,000 clones, 83% found once. V was pared by 5 bases and J by 4 bases, with 11 bases between. Germline CDR1 SGHTA, CDR2 FQGNSA. There are 13 residues in the CDR3. This chain uses TRBV7-2 with TRBJ1-2; TRBD1 might be the D (5 bases). This sequence was found in a woman aged 25 to 45 with COVID-19, enrolled during active disease. The sample consisted of peripheral blood. This CDR3 reads CASSPGQGYGYTF. The CDR3 DNA reads as TGTGCCAGCAGCCCAGGTCAGGGCTATGGCTACACCTTC.